This entry lists 10 T cell receptor beta chains sequenced from one sample in a study of blood T cell repertoires in COVID-19. The protocol was immunoSEQ multiplex PCR, while the TCRdb copy is restricted to in-frame clones and leaves out a portion. Among roughly 190,000 clones listed, around 82% were seen once. What was sequenced was PBMCs or T cells enriched from blood (not recorded which). These receptors were obtained from a woman aged 60-70 years with acute COVID-19.

V gene TRBV5-5 combines with J gene TRBJ1-3, with unresolved D. Trimming removed 0 bases at V and 3 bases at J, with 10 bases between. This CDR3 is built from 15 residues. Per germline, CDR1 SGHKS and CDR2 YYEKEE (reference sequence). The CDR3 here is CASSLAEISGNTIYF. CDR3 bases: TGTGCCAGCAGCTTGGCCGAAATCAGTGGAAACACCATATATTTT.

The J gene is TRBJ2-5, the V gene TRBV7-9; tentatively, D is TRBD2 (5 bases). Germline assignment: CDR1 SEHNR and CDR2 FQNEAQ (reference sequence). V gave up 1 base and J gave up 5 bases, with 11 bases separating them. This CDR3 has 14 residues. The CDR3 sequence: CASSLGEGGETQYF. The DNA for the CDR3 is TGTGCCAGCAGCTTAGGAGAGGGCGGCGAGACCCAGTACTTC.

J is TRBJ2-2 and V is TRBV28; 11 bases match TRBD2. V was pared by 8 bases and J by 2 bases, with 7 bases of the junction left unmatched. The CDR3 is 16 amino acids. CDR1 MDHEN and CDR2 SYDVKM come from the germline V gene. CDR3 protein: CASLLGLAGNTGELFF. CDR3 in DNA: TGTGCCAGCCTTCTCGGACTAGCGGGTAACACCGGGGAGCTGTTTTTT.

The chain employs TRBV19 and TRBJ1-6; possibly TRBD1 for D (5 bases). The V gene lost 3 bases and the J gene lost 0 bases, with 15 bases spanning the gap. The length of the CDR3 is 18 residues. The germline V gene encodes CDR1 LNHDA and CDR2 SQIVND (reference sequence). The CDR3 reads CASSISRVGGSYNSPLHF. The CDR3 DNA reads as TGTGCCAGTAGTATTTCGAGAGTCGGGGGCTCCTATAATTCACCCCTCCACTTT.

The V call is TRBV30, the J call TRBJ2-7; D perhaps matches TRBD2 (6 bases). The CDR3 covers 13 residues. CDR1 and CDR2 (germline): GTSNPN, SVGIG (reference sequence). The ends were cut back, 0 bases at V and 6 bases at J, with 12 bases in the middle. This CDR3 is CAWSVTGRGEQYF. In DNA form, the CDR3 reads TGTGCCTGGAGTGTAACCGGGAGAGGCGAGCAGTACTTC.

The CDR3 coding sequence is TGTGCCACCAGTGACCCCAGGGAAACCCCCACAGATACGCAGTATTTT. It is translated as CATSDPRETPTDTQYF. This chain connects TRBV24-1 to TRBJ2-3; weak D call: TRBD1 (5 bases). The V gene's germline CDR1 is KGHDR and CDR2 SFDVKD. V shed 4 bases and J shed 2 bases, with 15 bases lying between them. The CDR3 covers 16 residues.

This chain joins TRBV5-4 and TRBJ1-5; D is unclear. CDR1 is SGHNT, CDR2 YYREEE, per germline (reference sequence). V lost 1 base and J lost 7, with 12 bases in between. The CDR3 totals 14 residues. The CDR3 DNA reads TGTGCCAGCAGCTTGCGGTTATTGAACCAGCCCCAGCATTTT. Protein: CASSLRLLNQPQHF.

The chain has TRBV19 and TRBJ2-2, with 7 bases matching TRBD1. Germline V CDR1 and CDR2: LNHDA, SQIVND (reference sequence). The CDR3 spans 16 residues. V lost 7 bases to trimming and J lost 0 bases; unmatched junction nucleotides: 8. The CDR3 is CASTELGGPNTGELFF. The CDR3 coding sequence is TGTGCCAGTACCGAGTTAGGGGGCCCGAACACCGGGGAGCTGTTTTTT.

This chain joins TRBV30 and TRBJ1-5; D call uncertain. Germline CDR1 GTSNPN, CDR2 SVGIG (reference sequence). V was pared by 0 bases and J by 1 base, with 16 bases between. The CDR3 is 17 amino acids. CDR3 sequence: CAWSVRGVRVSNQPQHF. The CDR3 nucleotides read TGTGCCTGGAGTGTACGAGGAGTGAGGGTGAGCAATCAGCCCCAGCATTTT.

This chain links TRBV5-1 with TRBJ2-1, with TRBD2 identical over 11 bases. The CDR3 length is 15 residues. CDR1 SGHRS and CDR2 YFSETQ come from the germline V gene. V dropped 0 bases and J dropped 7; count of bases not matched to a gene: 3. In nucleotides, the CDR3 is TGCGCCAGCAGCTTGGGACTAGCGGGGACAAATGAGCAGTTCTTC. This sequence encodes CASSLGLAGTNEQFF.